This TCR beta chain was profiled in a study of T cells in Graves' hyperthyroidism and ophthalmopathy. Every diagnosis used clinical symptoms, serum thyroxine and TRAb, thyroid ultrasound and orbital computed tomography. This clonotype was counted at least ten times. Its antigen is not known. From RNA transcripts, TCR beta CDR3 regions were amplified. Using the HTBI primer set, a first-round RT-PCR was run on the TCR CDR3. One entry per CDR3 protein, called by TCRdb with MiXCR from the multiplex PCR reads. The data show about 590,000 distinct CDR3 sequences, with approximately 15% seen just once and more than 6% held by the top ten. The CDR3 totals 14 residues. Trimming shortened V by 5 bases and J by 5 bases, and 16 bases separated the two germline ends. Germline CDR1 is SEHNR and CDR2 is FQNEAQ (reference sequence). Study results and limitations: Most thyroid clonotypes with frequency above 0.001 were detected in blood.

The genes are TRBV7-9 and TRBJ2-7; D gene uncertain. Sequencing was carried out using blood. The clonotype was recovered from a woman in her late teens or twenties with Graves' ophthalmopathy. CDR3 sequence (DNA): TGTGCCAGCAGCAGCAGACTCACACCCAACGAGCAGTACTTC. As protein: CASSSRLTPNEQYF.